This TCR beta chain was retrieved from a study of T-cell memory formation after mild COVID-19. Trimming took off 10 bases at V and 0 bases at J, with 14 bases between the two ends. This CDR3 has 14 residues. TCRdb reprocessed the 5' RACE reads with MiXCR, giving one entry per CDR3 protein. The sample lists about 340,000 distinct CDR3 sequences; around 21% were seen once. V usage is TRBV12-3 or TRBV12-4 and J usage is TRBJ2-3, with D possibly matching TRBD2 (7 bases). Sequences were obtained from PBMCs or a T cell subset sorted from them (not recorded which). The TCR originated in an adult woman who had mild COVID-19 (a few samples of this study predate the infection). Cell type and time point are not known. The chain's CDR3 is CATSGGASTDTQYF. In DNA form, the CDR3 reads TGTGCCACTTCGGGGGGCGCTAGCACAGATACGCAGTATTTT.